One sample yielded the 18 T cell receptor beta chains listed below, sequenced in a study of memory CD4+ T cells and cytomegalovirus serostatus. Produced via immunoSEQ multiplex PCR; TCRdb's table is partial and in-frame only. In the table there are under 50,000 clones, around four fifths of which are singletons. Single viable CD3+CD4+CD8-CD45RO+ cells were sorted as the memory CD4+ T cells. Sample: memory CD4+ T cells from blood. Every receptor here comes from an adult in good health and CMV-seronegative.

J is TRBJ1-2 and V is TRBV28, with unresolved D. Germline lookup yields CDR1 MDHEN and CDR2 SYDVKM. The CDR3 is 13 amino acids. Trimming cost V 1 base and J 3 bases, with 6 bases left between them. CDR3 DNA sequence: TGTGCCAGCAGTTTATCCGCGGACTATGGCTACACCTTC. Residues: CASSLSADYGYTF.

This clone was counted only a few times. V usage is TRBV9 and J usage is TRBJ1-2; D gene unclear. V lost 0 bases and J 7 bases, leaving 13 bases between the germline ends. Germline lookup yields CDR1 SGDLS and CDR2 YYNGEE. The CDR3 has 14 amino acids. The CDR3 protein is CASSVEPGGSGYTF. DNA for the CDR3: TGTGCCAGCAGCGTAGAGCCAGGTGGTAGTGGCTACACCTTC.

This chain links TRBV19 with TRBJ2-3, with D tentatively TRBD2 (5 bases). V was pared by 8 bases and J by 3 bases, with 15 bases between. Per germline, CDR1 LNHDA and CDR2 SQIVND (reference sequence). CDR3 length equals 14 residues. CDR3 sequence (DNA): TGTGCCAGTCGGGGTAGAGCAAGTACAGATACGCAGTATTTT. Its protein is CASRGRASTDTQYF.

This clone was recorded only once. The chain carries TRBV6-5 and TRBJ1-2; D possibly corresponds to TRBD1 (5 bases). The CDR3 is made up of 16 amino acids. V dropped 0 bases and J dropped 4 bases, with 15 bases sitting between them. Germline-derived CDR1 and CDR2 are MNHEY and SVGAGI. CDR3 DNA: TGTGCCAGCAGTTACTCGAAGCGTGGGGGAAGCTATGGCTACACCTTC. It encodes CASSYSKRGGSYGYTF.

The chain has TRBV7-2 and TRBJ1-1, with 12 bases matching TRBD1. V gave up 6 bases and J gave up 5 bases; unmatched junction bases: 7. The germline gives CDR1 SGHTA, CDR2 FQGNSA. This CDR3 contains 15 residues. The CDR3 coding sequence is TGTGCCAGCAGTGGTAGGGACAGGGGGCGGACTGAAGCTTTCTTT. It translates to CASSGRDRGRTEAFF.

This clone appeared a few times. The V gene is TRBV5-4, the J gene TRBJ2-1; possible D gene TRBD2, 5 bases. CDR3 length: 18 residues. The V end was cut by 4 bases, the J end by 4 bases, with 24 bases between. The germline V gene encodes CDR1 SGHNT and CDR2 YYREEE (reference sequence). CDR3 sequence: CASSLAASFSEKYNEQFF. CDR3 nucleotide sequence: TGTGCCAGCAGCCTGGCGGCTAGCTTCAGCGAAAAATACAATGAGCAGTTCTTC.

J is TRBJ2-7 and V is TRBV19, with a possible D match to TRBD1 (6 bases). Germline CDR1 is LNHDA and CDR2 is SQIVND (reference sequence). There are 14 residues in the CDR3. Trimming pared 5 bases from V and 7 bases from J, leaving 18 bases between. For the CDR3, the DNA is TGTGCCAGTAGTCCAGGGACACGGATAGTGGAGCAGTACTTC. This sequence encodes CASSPGTRIVEQYF. Supplemented by reference TRBV19 and TRBJ2-7, the full variable domain reads DGGITQSPKYLFRKEGQNVTLSCEQNLNHDAMYWYRQDPGQGLRLIYYSQIVNDFQKGDIAEGYSVSREKKESFPLTVTSAQKNPTAFYLCASSPGTRIVEQYFGPGTRLTVT.

V and J are TRBV5-1 and TRBJ1-1; D is ambiguous. This CDR3 has 14 residues. The V gene lost 0 bases and the J gene lost 7 bases, with 13 bases spanning the gap. Germline lookup yields CDR1 SGHRS and CDR2 YFSETQ. CDR3 in DNA: TGCGCCAGCAGCTTGGGATGGAGTGCCAATGAAGCTTTCTTT. Translated: CASSLGWSANEAFF.

This clone was counted a few times. The chain joins TRBV4-3 to TRBJ2-1, with 7 bases fitting TRBD2. The germline V gene encodes CDR1 LGHNA and CDR2 YSLEER. This CDR3 spans 16 amino acids. The V segment lost 2 bases and the J segment 3 bases; nucleotides outside the gene matches: 7. CDR3 sequence: CASSQYRSGDYNEQFF. The CDR3 nucleotides read TGCGCCAGCAGCCAATATAGAAGCGGGGACTACAATGAGCAGTTCTTC.

V usage is TRBV5-1 and J usage is TRBJ2-2; no reliable D call. Trimming pared 5 bases from V and 1 base from J, leaving 6 bases between. In germline, CDR1 is SGHRS, CDR2 YFSETQ. The CDR3 is 13 amino acids. The CDR3 region has the DNA TGCGCCAGCAGTAGGGAGAACACCGGGGAGCTGTTTTTT. Its translation is CASSRENTGELFF. Full variable domain (missing parts from reference TRBV5-1 and TRBJ2-2): KAGVTQTPRYLIKTRGQQVTLSCSPISGHRSVSWYQQTPGQGLQFLFEYFSETQRNKGNFPGRFSGRQFSNSRSEMNVSTLELGDSALYLCASSRENTGELFFGEGSRLTVL.

This clone was detected a few times. The chain combines TRBV10-3 with TRBJ1-6; 7 bases match TRBD1. Looked up from germline, CDR1 is ENHRY and CDR2 is SYGVKD. The V and J ends lost 3 bases and 10 bases, in that order; junction bases with no gene match: 12. The CDR3 spans 16 residues. CDR3 in amino acids: CAISDSSGTAGSPLHF. DNA of the CDR3: TGTGCCATCAGTGATTCTTCCGGGACAGCAGGGTCACCCCTCCACTTT.

The rearrangement links TRBV7-2 to TRBJ1-1; 7 positions match TRBD1. Looked up from germline, CDR1 is SGHTA and CDR2 is FQGNSA. V was pared by 6 bases and J by 7 bases, with 8 bases of the junction left unmatched. This CDR3 has 13 amino acids. The CDR3 sequence: CASRFDRDLEAFF. DNA for the CDR3: TGTGCCAGCAGGTTCGACAGGGATCTTGAAGCTTTCTTT.

The chain couples TRBV6-6 to TRBJ1-5; TRBD1 is a possible D gene (6 bases). Germline V CDR1 and CDR2: MNHNY, SVGAGI (reference sequence). The V end lost 6 bases, the J end lost 3 bases, and 12 bases lay between the germline ends. The CDR3 sequence is 14 residues long. The CDR3 region is CASSQGHPNQPQHF. The DNA for the CDR3 is TGTGCCAGCAGCCAGGGACACCCCAATCAGCCCCAGCATTTT.

The CDR3 protein is CASSYRAEKLFF. CDR3 sequence (DNA): TGTGCCAGCAGTTATAGAGCGGAAAAACTGTTTTTT. This chain links TRBV11-2 with TRBJ1-4, with D unclear. Trimming cost V 6 bases and J 8 bases, with 10 bases left between them. The V gene's germline CDR1 is SGHAT and CDR2 FQNNGV. The length of the CDR3 is 12 residues.

The rearrangement uses TRBV19 and TRBJ2-7; TRBD1 might be the D (5 bases). The V and J ends lost 6 bases and 6 bases respectively, with 9 bases between them. From germline, CDR1 is LNHDA and CDR2 SQIVND (reference sequence). The length of the CDR3 is 11 residues. The CDR3 sequence: CASRAGFEQYF. In DNA form, the CDR3 reads TGTGCCAGTAGAGCAGGGTTCGAGCAGTACTTC.

The chain links TRBV30 to TRBJ1-4; D is ambiguous. V was shortened by 2 bases and J by 4 bases, with 11 bases between the two germline ends. The CDR3 runs 14 residues. Germline V gene sequence: CDR1 GTSNPN, CDR2 SVGIG (reference sequence). The CDR3 DNA follows: TGTGCCTGGAGTAGCACGGATTTTAATGAAAAACTGTTTTTT. Protein product: CAWSSTDFNEKLFF.

The chain employs TRBV7-2 and TRBJ1-2, with D possibly matching TRBD1 (5 bases). CDR1 is SGHTA, CDR2 FQGNSA, per germline. With 0 bases removed from V and 1 base from J, the gap between germline ends came to 15 bases. This CDR3 contains 17 residues. For the CDR3, the DNA is TGTGCCAGCAGCTTAGCTCTGCATGGGGGGATTAACTATGGCTACACCTTC. Its translation is CASSLALHGGINYGYTF.

The chain is built from TRBV5-1 and TRBJ1-4, with TRBD1 matching over 7 bases. CDR3 length: 16 amino acids. J was trimmed by 6 bases and V by 2 bases; bases with no gene match: 10. Germline values: CDR1 SGHRS, CDR2 YFSETQ. CDR3 nucleotides: TGCGCCAGCAGCTTCACGACAGGGCGTTTACATGAAAAACTGTTTTTT. This gives the protein CASSFTTGRLHEKLFF.